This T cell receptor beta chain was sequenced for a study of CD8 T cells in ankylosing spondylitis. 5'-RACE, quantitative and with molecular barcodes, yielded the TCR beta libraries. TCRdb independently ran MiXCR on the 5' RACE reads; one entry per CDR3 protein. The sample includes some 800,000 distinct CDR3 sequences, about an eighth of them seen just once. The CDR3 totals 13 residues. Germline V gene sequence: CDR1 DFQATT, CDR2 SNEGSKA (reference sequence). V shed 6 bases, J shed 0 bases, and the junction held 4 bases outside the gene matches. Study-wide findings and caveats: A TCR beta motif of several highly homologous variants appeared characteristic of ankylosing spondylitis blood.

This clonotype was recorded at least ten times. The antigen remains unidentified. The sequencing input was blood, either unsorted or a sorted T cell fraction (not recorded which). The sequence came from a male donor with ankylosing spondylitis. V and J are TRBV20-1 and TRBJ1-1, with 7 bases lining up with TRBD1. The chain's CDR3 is CSAIDRVNTEAFF. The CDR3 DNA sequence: TGCAGTGCCATAGACAGGGTGAACACTGAAGCTTTCTTT.